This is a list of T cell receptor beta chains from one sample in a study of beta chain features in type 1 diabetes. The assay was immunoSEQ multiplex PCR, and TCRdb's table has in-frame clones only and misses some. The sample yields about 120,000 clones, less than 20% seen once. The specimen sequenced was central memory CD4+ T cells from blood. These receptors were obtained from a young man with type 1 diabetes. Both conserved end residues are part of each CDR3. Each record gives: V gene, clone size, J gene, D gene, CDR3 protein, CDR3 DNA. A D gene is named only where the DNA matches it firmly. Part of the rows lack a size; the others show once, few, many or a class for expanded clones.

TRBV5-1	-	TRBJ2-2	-	CASSLDGGTNTGELFF	TGCGCCAGCAGCTTGGACGGGGGAACGAACACCGGGGAGCTGTTTTTT
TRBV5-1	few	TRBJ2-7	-	CASSLNTYEQYF	TGCGCCAGCAGCTTGAACACTTACGAGCAGTACTTC
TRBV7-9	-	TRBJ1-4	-	CASSFQGTNEKLFF	TGTGCCAGCAGCTTCCAGGGGACAAATGAAAAACTGTTTTTT
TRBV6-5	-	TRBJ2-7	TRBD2	CASSYRLGGYEQYF	TGTGCCAGCAGTTACCGTCTCGGGGGGTACGAGCAGTACTTC
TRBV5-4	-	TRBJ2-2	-	CASSTTGINTGELFF	TGTGCCAGCAGCACTACAGGGATCAACACCGGGGAGCTGTTTTTT
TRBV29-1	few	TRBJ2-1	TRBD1	CSALAGTGATYNEQFF	TGCAGCGCCCTTGCCGGGACAGGGGCCACTTACAATGAGCAGTTCTTC
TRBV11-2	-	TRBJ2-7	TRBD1	CASSFGQGVSEQYF	TGTGCCAGCAGCTTTGGACAGGGGGTTTCGGAGCAGTACTTC
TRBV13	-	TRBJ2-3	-	CASSVTPDTQYF	TGTGCCAGCAGCGTCACCCCAGATACGCAGTATTTT
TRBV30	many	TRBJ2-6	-	CAWSGTGANVLTF	TGTGCCTGGTCAGGGACCGGGGCCAACGTCCTGACTTTC
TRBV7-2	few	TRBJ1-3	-	CASSADRRSGNTIYF	TGTGCCAGCAGCGCAGACAGGCGCTCTGGAAACACCATATATTTT
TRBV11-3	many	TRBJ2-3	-	CASSRQGGITDTQYF	TGTGCCAGCAGCCGTCAGGGGGGTATCACAGATACGCAGTATTTT
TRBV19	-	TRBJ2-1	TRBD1	CASSPSGTVHNEQFF	TGTGCCAGTAGTCCCTCCGGGACAGTCCACAATGAGCAGTTCTTC
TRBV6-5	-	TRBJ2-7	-	CATKVSWDSYEQYF	TGTGCCACCAAGGTCAGCTGGGACTCCTACGAGCAGTACTTC
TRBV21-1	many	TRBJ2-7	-	CASSKGLYRGNYEQYF	TGTGCCAGCAGCAAAGGTCTGTACAGGGGTAACTACGAGCAGTACTTC
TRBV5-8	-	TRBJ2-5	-	CASSLAGYQETQYF	TGTGCCAGCAGCTTGGCGGGGTACCAAGAGACCCAGTACTTC
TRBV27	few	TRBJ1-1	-	CASSLAVKGTEAFF	TGTGCCAGCAGTTTAGCGGTCAAAGGGACTGAAGCTTTCTTT
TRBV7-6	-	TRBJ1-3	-	CASRSGVGSGNTIYF	TGTGCCAGCCGGTCAGGGGTGGGCTCTGGAAACACCATATATTTT
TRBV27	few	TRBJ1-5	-	CASSLVMGHQPQHF	TGTGCCAGCAGTTTAGTGATGGGGCATCAGCCCCAGCATTTT
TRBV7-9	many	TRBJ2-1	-	CASSSVQRYNEQFF	TGTGCCAGCAGCTCAGTACAGCGTTACAATGAGCAGTTCTTC
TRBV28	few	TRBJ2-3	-	CASSPPSTDTQYF	TGTGCCAGCAGTCCTCCTAGCACAGATACGCAGTATTTT
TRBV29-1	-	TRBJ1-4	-	CSVLRDLSNEKLFF	TGCAGCGTTCTCCGGGACCTCTCTAATGAAAAACTGTTTTTT
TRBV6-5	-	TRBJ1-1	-	CASSYAWGSGTEAFF	TGTGCCAGCAGTTACGCTTGGGGGTCGGGCACTGAAGCTTTCTTT
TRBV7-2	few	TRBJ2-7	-	CASSSLAGRESYEQYF	TGTGCCAGCAGCTCCCTAGCAGGGAGAGAATCCTACGAGCAGTACTTC
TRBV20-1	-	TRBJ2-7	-	CSARTAYEQYF	TGCAGTGCTCGGACAGCCTACGAGCAGTACTTC
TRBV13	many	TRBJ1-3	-	CASSQTGSGNTIYF	TGTGCCAGCAGTCAAACAGGGTCTGGAAACACCATATATTTT
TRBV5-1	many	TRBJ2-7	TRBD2	CASSWAGTSYYEQYF	TGCGCCAGCAGCTGGGCCGGGACTAGCTACTACGAGCAGTACTTC
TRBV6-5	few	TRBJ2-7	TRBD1	CASSYSSGQLSYEQYF	TGTGCCAGCAGTTACTCATCGGGACAGTTGAGCTACGAGCAGTACTTC
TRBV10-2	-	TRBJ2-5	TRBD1	CATYRDRQETQYF	TGCGCCACCTACCGGGACAGACAAGAGACCCAGTACTTC
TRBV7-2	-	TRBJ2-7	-	CASSIAGGSYEQYF	TGTGCCAGCAGCATCGCAGGGGGGTCCTACGAGCAGTACTTC
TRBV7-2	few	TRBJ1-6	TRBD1	CASSSGLGTGQSPLHF	TGTGCCAGCAGCTCGGGTCTCGGGACAGGGCAATCACCCCTCCACTTT
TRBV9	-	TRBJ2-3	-	CASSVATSTDTQYF	TGTGCCAGCAGCGTAGCTACTAGCACAGATACGCAGTATTTT
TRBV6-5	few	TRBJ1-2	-	CASSYSTGSSYYGYTF	TGTGCCAGCAGTTACTCGACGGGGAGTAGCTACTATGGCTACACCTTC
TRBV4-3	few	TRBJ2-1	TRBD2	CASSQDLASGGPYNEQFF	TGCGCCAGCAGCCAAGATCTGGCTAGCGGGGGCCCCTACAATGAGCAGTTCTTC
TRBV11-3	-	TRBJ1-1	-	CASSLETGVTGAEAFF	TGTGCCAGCAGCTTAGAAACGGGGGTAACGGGAGCTGAAGCTTTCTTT
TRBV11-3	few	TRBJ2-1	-	CASSLEVNTAHISYNEQFF	TGTGCCAGCAGCTTAGAGGTCAATACGGCTCATATCTCCTACAATGAGCAGTTCTTC
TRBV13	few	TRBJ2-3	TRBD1	CASSPPWRDRGTDTQYF	TGTGCCAGCAGCCCCCCATGGCGGGACAGGGGCACAGATACGCAGTATTTT
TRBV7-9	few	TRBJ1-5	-	CASSLQGDQPQHF	TGTGCCAGCAGCTTACAGGGAGATCAGCCCCAGCATTTT
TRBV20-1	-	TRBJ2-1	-	CSALPLVEQFF	TGCAGTGCTCTCCCCTTGGTTGAGCAGTTCTTC
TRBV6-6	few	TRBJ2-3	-	CASSLGQSADTQYF	TGTGCCAGCAGCCTGGGACAAAGCGCGGATACGCAGTATTTT
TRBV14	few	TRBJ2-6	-	CASSQGSSGANVLTF	TGTGCCAGCAGCCAAGGGAGCTCTGGGGCCAACGTCCTGACTTTC
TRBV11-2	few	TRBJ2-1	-	CASSLMGRSNEQFF	TGTGCCAGCAGCTTAATGGGGCGGAGCAATGAGCAGTTCTTC
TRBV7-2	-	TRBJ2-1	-	CATSDRDVSNEQFF	TGTGCCACCTCGGACCGTGACGTCTCCAATGAGCAGTTCTTC
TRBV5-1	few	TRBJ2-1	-	CASSRHVNEQFF	TGTGCCAGCAGCCGTCATGTGAATGAGCAGTTCTTC
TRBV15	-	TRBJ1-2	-	CATSRGQGGGYTF	TGTGCCACCAGCAGAGGTCAGGGAGGTGGCTACACCTTC
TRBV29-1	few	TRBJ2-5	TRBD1	CSGSPTGLETQYF	TGCAGCGGCAGCCCGACAGGGTTGGAGACCCAGTACTTC
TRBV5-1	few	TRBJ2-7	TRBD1	CASSYGDSPYEQYF	TGCGCCAGCAGCTACGGGGACAGCCCCTACGAGCAGTACTTC
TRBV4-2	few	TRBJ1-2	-	CASSQAGLTGVGANYGYTF	TGTGCCAGCAGCCAAGCCGGACTTACCGGGGTTGGGGCTAACTATGGCTACACCTTC
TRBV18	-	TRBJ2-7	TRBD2	CASSPGLADAYEQYF	TGTGCCAGCTCACCGGGACTAGCTGATGCCTACGAGCAGTACTTC
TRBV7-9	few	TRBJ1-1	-	CASSPGVTEAFF	TGTGCCAGCAGCCCGGGCGTGACTGAAGCTTTCTTT
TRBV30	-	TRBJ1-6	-	CAWSGSHNSPLHF	TGTGCCTGGAGCGGCAGTCATAATTCACCCCTCCACTTT
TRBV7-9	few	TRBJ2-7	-	CASSPSSYEQYF	TGTGCCAGCAGCCCGAGCTCCTACGAGCAGTACTTC
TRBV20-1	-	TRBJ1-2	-	CSARDRGKDTF	TGCAGTGCTAGAGACAGGGGAAAAGACACCTTC
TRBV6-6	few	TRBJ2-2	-	CASSSTNLGTGELFF	TGTGCCAGCAGTTCTACTAACTTAGGCACCGGGGAGCTGTTTTTT
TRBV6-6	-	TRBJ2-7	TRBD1	CASRIPGQHSYEQYF	TGTGCCAGCAGAATACCGGGACAGCACTCCTACGAGCAGTACTTC
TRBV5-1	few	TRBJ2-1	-	CASSSFNPAWPFF	TGCGCCAGCAGCTCGTTTAACCCCGCATGGCCGTTCTTC